Below, one TCR beta chain is given with its context. Its specific antigen is unknown. No clone much larger than this one lies a single base away; base qualities are absent. Genomic DNA was isolated from the sorted cells so that the TCRbeta CDR3 region could be sequenced. The immunoSEQ Assay was used to sequence the TCRbeta CDR3 regions. Entries here come from immuneACCESS through TCRdb and include only in-frame sequences with V and J called. Some clones fail to appear in such tables; in the studies checked, an unresolved V gene covers under half of the shortfall, and the cause of the remainder is unknown. This sample has about 55,000 clones in its table, and 80% to 90% of those were observed once. Together, the top ten hold about 12% of the sample. The trial excluded patients who had a history of autoimmune disease or were on systemic immunosuppression. Peripheral blood for TCR sequencing was collected from all dose cohorts at baseline, on cycle 4 day 1, and on cycle 7 day 1. Samples came from an open-label, multicenter, first-in-human phase I dose-escalation trial of ivuxolimab. Adults with locally advanced or metastatic melanoma, renal cell carcinoma, hepatocellular carcinoma or head and neck squamous cell carcinoma were enrolled in the trial. Before TCR sequencing, CD4+ and CD8+ T cells were separately sorted from peripheral blood.

Germline trimming: 5 bases from V, 6 bases from J; junction bases outside gene matches: 11. The CDR3 numbers 15 residues from cysteine through phenylalanine. Of the read, only the CDR3 DNA is kept; its 45 bases are in frame from base 1. The germline V gene (reference sequence) specifies MNHEY as CDR1 and SMNVEV as CDR2. The data originate from a study of OX40 agonist ivuxolimab in advanced cancers. At the level of the whole study: Ivuxolimab, which targeted the costimulatory receptor OX40 (CD134), was an agonistic, fully human IgG2 monoclonal antibody. Partial responses were achieved by three dose-escalation patients, of whom one had hepatocellular carcinoma and two had cutaneous melanoma. Intravenous ivuxolimab was administered to patients every 2 weeks at six dose levels: 0.01, 0.1, 0.3, 1.5, 3 and 10 mg/kg. The paper describes the monotherapy dose-escalation part (N ≈ 52 patients) of the phase I trial of ivuxolimab. In the dose-escalation cohort, more than 75% of patients were male, and the mean age was around 60 years, with a range of about 20 to 90. Patients were allowed to have had prior anti-PD-1, anti-PD-L1 or anti-CTLA-4 therapy, and approximately 43% of the dose-escalation patients had previously received checkpoint inhibitors. Peripheral TCRbeta sequencing was intended to test whether TCR sequence diversity was altered and clonal T-cell expansion was caused by ivuxolimab. Among the 52 dose-escalation patients, some 20 had hepatocellular carcinoma, some 15 melanoma, 9 renal cell carcinoma and 9 head and neck cancer.

What the authors observed across the whole study: The antigen specificity of the peripheral T cells that underwent clonal expansion was not determined. Low levels of normalized T-cell clonal expansion were also seen in some nonresponding patients. At doses of 0.1 to 3.0 mg/kg, clonal expansion of both CD4+ and CD8+ T cells in blood was seen between baseline and week 6. In partial responders in the 0.1-3.0 mg/kg groups, normalized peripheral clonal expansion was found to be among the lowest, especially among CD8+ T cells. After ivuxolimab, expanded clones were on average more numerous among CD8+ T cells than among CD4+ T cells.

The sequence was collected from an adult with an advanced solid tumor such as melanoma, head and neck, liver or kidney cancer. This specimen was CD4+ or CD8+ T cells sorted from blood, taken in a trial of the OX40 agonist ivuxolimab. This chain is built from TRBV27 and TRBJ2-3, with 7 bases aligning to TRBD2. The CDR3 corresponds to CASSTLAGLGDTQYF. Here is the DNA: TGTGCCAGCAGTACCTTAGCGGGTTTGGGGGATACGCAGTATTTT.